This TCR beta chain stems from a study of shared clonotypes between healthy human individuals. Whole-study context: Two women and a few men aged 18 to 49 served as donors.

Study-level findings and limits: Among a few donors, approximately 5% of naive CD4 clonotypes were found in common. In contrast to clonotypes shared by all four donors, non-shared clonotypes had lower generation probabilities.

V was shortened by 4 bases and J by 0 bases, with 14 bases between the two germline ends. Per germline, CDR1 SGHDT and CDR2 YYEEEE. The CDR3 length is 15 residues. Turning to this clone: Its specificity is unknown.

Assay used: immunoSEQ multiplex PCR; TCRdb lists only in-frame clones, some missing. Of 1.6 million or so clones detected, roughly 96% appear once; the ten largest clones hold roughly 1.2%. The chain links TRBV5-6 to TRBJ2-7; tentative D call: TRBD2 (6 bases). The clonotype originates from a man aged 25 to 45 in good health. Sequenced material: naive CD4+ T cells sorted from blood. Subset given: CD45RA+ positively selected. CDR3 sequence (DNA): TGTGCCAGCAGCCTAGGACTATCCCACTCCTACGAGCAGTACTTC. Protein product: CASSLGLSHSYEQYF.